This TCR beta chain was profiled in a study of shared clonotypes between healthy human individuals. General study points: Of the naive CD4 clonotypes, roughly 5% were shared across a handful of donors.

In regard to this clone: What it binds is not known.

Genomic DNA per cell subset filled all wells of several immunoSEQ plates. Libraries were prepared by immunoSEQ multiplex PCR; TCRdb keeps only in-frame clonotypes and omits some of them. The sample includes over a million clones, about 80% of them seen just once. Germline V gene sequence: CDR1 SGHNT, CDR2 YENEEA. The CDR3 is made up of 12 amino acids. Unmatched junction bases numbered 2, after V lost 5 bases and J lost 9 bases. Sequencing was carried out using memory CD4+ T cells sorted from blood. Documented subset: CD45RA-negative fraction. The chain links TRBV11-3 to TRBJ2-1, with 9 bases that match TRBD1. The receptor's source is a man aged 18 to 30 in good health. The CDR3 protein is CASSEQGAEQFF. As DNA, the CDR3 is TGTGCCAGCAGCGAACAGGGGGCTGAGCAGTTCTTC. Full variable domain (outside the CDR3, taken from reference TRBV11-3 and TRBJ2-1): EAGVVQSPRYKIIEKKQPVAFWCNPISGHNTLYWYLQNLGQGPELLIRYENEEAVDDSQLPKDRFSAERLKGVDSTLKIQPAELGDSAVYLCASSEQGAEQFFGPGTRLTVL.